The rows below give T cell receptor beta chains drawn from one sample of a study of blood T cell repertoires in COVID-19. Clones were sequenced by immunoSEQ multiplex PCR, and TCRdb holds only the in-frame ones, with some missing. Here the sample spans under 500,000 clones, roughly 90% being singletons. Sequencing input: peripheral blood. Source of these receptors: a woman in her 30s with acute or convalescent COVID-19. The CDR3 runs from the conserved cysteine through the conserved F or W. A D gene is named only where the DNA matches it firmly. Size is omitted from some rows. Given values are once, few, many or a class for expanded clones.

TRBJ2-7 | TRBD1 | TRBV28 | . | TGTGCCAGCAGTGAGGACAGGGGGCGCCGCGAGCAGTACTTC | CASSEDRGRREQYF
TRBJ2-1 | . | TRBV24-1 | once | TGTGCCACCAGTGATGCCCTGGCGGGGGCTTACAATGAGCAGTTCTTC | CATSDALAGAYNEQFF
TRBJ2-3 | TRBD2 | TRBV27 | . | TGTGCCAGCAGTTTAAAAGCGGGGGCCCGCACAGATACGCAGTATTTT | CASSLKAGARTDTQYF
TRBJ2-7 | . | TRBV4-1 | . | TGCGCCAGCAGCCAAGGAACCGGGTACGAGCAGTACTTC | CASSQGTGYEQYF
TRBJ1-2 | TRBD1 | TRBV5-1 | few | TGCGCCAGCAGCTTCGATGGGACAGGGAACTATGGCTACACCTTC | CASSFDGTGNYGYTF
TRBJ2-3 | TRBD2 | TRBV4-1 | . | TGCGCCAGCAGCCAAGGCCTAGCGGGGAATGGTACGCAGTATTTT | CASSQGLAGNGTQYF
TRBJ1-2 | . | TRBV5-1 | . | TGCGCCAGCAGCTTGGAAGGGGACTATGGCTACACCTTC | CASSLEGDYGYTF
TRBJ2-5 | . | TRBV6-2/TRBV6-3 | . | TGTGCCAGCAGTTACGCGGAGACCCAGTACTTC | CASSYAETQYF
TRBJ1-1 | TRBD1 | TRBV2 | . | TGTGCCAGCAGACTACAGGGGACCAACACTGAAGCTTTCTTT | CASRLQGTNTEAFF
TRBJ2-2 | . | TRBV7-8 | . | TGTGCCAGCAGACTAAGCCGGGCCCCTCTAGGGAGAGCCGGGGAGCTGTTTTTT | CASRLSRAPLGRAGELFF
TRBJ1-6 | TRBD1 | TRBV7-8 | . | TGTGCCAGCAGCTTAGTTCCCGGGACAGGGGATCGCGGTTCACCCCTCCACTTT | CASSLVPGTGDRGSPLHF
TRBJ2-3 | TRBD2 | TRBV2 | . | TGTGCCAGCAGTGATGGTTGGAGACTAGCCCCCCCAGATACGCAGTATTTT | CASSDGWRLAPPDTQYF
TRBJ1-6 | . | TRBV2 | . | TGTGCCAGCAGTGTACAGGGACCCTATAATTCACCCCTCCACTTT | CASSVQGPYNSPLHF
TRBJ2-7 | . | TRBV29-1 | once | TGCAGCGTGGCAGGGACAACCTACGAGCAGTACTTC | CSVAGTTYEQYF
TRBJ2-1 | TRBD1 | TRBV10-3 | . | TGTGCCATCAGCCCGGGACAGGGGGCCTACAATGAGCAGTTCTTC | CAISPGQGAYNEQFF
TRBJ1-1 | . | TRBV19 | once | TGTGCCAGCACGGACAAGAACACTGAAGCTTTCTTT | CASTDKNTEAFF
TRBJ2-5 | . | TRBV10-3 | . | TGTGCCATCAGTGAGTTCAGACAAGAGACCCAGTACTTC | CAISEFRQETQYF
TRBJ1-2 | TRBD1 | TRBV4-1 | once | TGCGCCAGCAGCCGGGCCGGACAGGGGGCCACTAACTATGGCTACACCTTC | CASSRAGQGATNYGYTF
TRBJ2-5 | . | TRBV9 | . | TGTGCCAGCAGCGTATCAGCTACGAGGGAAGGGAGGGAGACCCAGTACTTC | CASSVSATREGRETQYF
TRBJ2-7 | . | TRBV3-1/TRBV3-2 | . | TGTGCCAGCAGCCAAGTAAGCGGTGAGCAGTACTTC | CASSQVSGEQYF
TRBJ2-7 | TRBD1 | TRBV28 | . | TGTGCCAGCAGTTCGCGACAGGGGACTGTGCAGTACTTC | CASSSRQGTVQYF
TRBJ1-3 | . | TRBV5-1 | . | TGCGCCAGCAGCTTGGTCCCTGGACAGATAAACCCCTCTGGAAACACCATATATTTT | CASSLVPGQINPSGNTIYF
TRBJ1-2 | . | TRBV11-2 | . | TGTGCCAGCAGCTTATTCTCCGGGAACTATGGCTACACCTTC | CASSLFSGNYGYTF
TRBJ1-5 | TRBD1 | TRBV28 | once | TGTGCCAGCAGTTTCGCACAGGGGGCTAATCAGCCCCAGCATTTT | CASSFAQGANQPQHF